This T cell receptor beta chain comes out of a study of identical twins listed by TCRdb under 2016. Looking at the study overall: To test whether fetal clonotypes persist, this study deep-sequenced TCR alpha and beta repertoires from monozygotic twins, from unrelated adults of various ages, and from cord blood. To rule out contamination, the twin experiments were replicated at different times with different library preparation protocols. General findings and caveats noted by the study authors: Out-of-frame TCR alpha sharing in monozygotic twins was systematically underestimated by recombination models, whereas sharing between unrelated individuals was in agreement with the recombination models. Zero-insertion analyses could be partly confounded by invariant T cells such as MAIT and iNKT, although diverse VJ usage argued against such confounding for most clonotypes. Because the same donors could not be followed over many years, the conclusions relied on cross-sectional statistical analysis. The excess sharing between twins in beta out-of-frame sequences was weaker because fewer shared sequences reduced the signal-to-noise ratio. Compared with coincidental sharing between unrelated individuals, out-of-frame TCR alpha sequences shared between twins showed an excess of sequences with low generation probability. Fewer insertions were carried by abundant cord blood beta clonotypes; a weaker similar trend was observed in young adult naive repertoires, while no such trend was observed in memory repertoires.

Note on this clonotype: What this receptor recognizes is not known. At one end, the junction sequence differs from germline, possibly due to a read error.

Every donor in the study was a healthy Caucasian. Three pairs of female monozygotic twins, all aged about 18 to 30 years, made up the twin cohort. CD4+ and CD8+ T cell populations were isolated with positive isolation kits from Invitrogen. Counted from cysteine to phenylalanine, this CDR3 has 13 amino acids. The DNA shown is the 39-base CDR3, in frame from base 1. The germline V gene encodes CDR1 SGHDT and CDR2 YYEEEE. Preparation of the library involved 5' RACE. The instrument given in TCRdb is Illumina HiSeq 2000. A universal primer binding site was introduced by template switching, and a unique molecular identifier was present in the final cDNA, enabling accurate counting of TCR cDNA molecules. Specific primers in the conserved constant-segment region were used to synthesize first-strand cDNA for TCR alpha and beta chains. Each cDNA library was double barcoded, with a SMART-Mk sample barcode plus Illumina barcodes, to control for contamination. TruSeq adapter sequences and Illumina sample barcodes were added in two successive PCR steps. The Illumina HiSeq platform was used with custom primers to sequence TCR alpha and beta cDNA libraries. The original methods were these. Raw reads were processed with MiGEC to extract unique molecular identifiers, and MiXCR was used to determine CDR3 positions. For each individual, recombination models were inferred using an EM algorithm with the repgenHMM and IGoR tools. Shared clonotypes were analyzed with the tcR package in R, and sharing was normalized by the product of cloneset sizes. To study raw recombination without the effects of thymic and clonal selection, out-of-frame nonproductive sequences were analyzed. TCRdb reprocessing: public reads trimmed at Q25 with fastp, clones called with MiXCR, in-frame beta chains kept. For every CDR3 protein sequence, its rows merge into one entry that carries the most common genes and DNA. TCRdb assigned the V and J calls; the authors' analysis was not used. The sample table holds about 520,000 distinct CDR3 sequences, of which 22% were seen once. The ten most abundant clones make up about 0.91% of the sample.

The same sample was also studied in work on T cells expressing NK-cell markers. As the second study states: Three sorted T-cell subsets (CD3+CD56+NKG2C+, CD3+CD56+NKG2C- and CD3+CD56-NKG2C+) from roughly 8 donors had their TCR beta-chain repertoires profiled. Among the eight sequenced donors, only one was HCMV-seronegative, while the other seven were HCMV-seropositive. In several experiments an anti-gammadeltaTCR antibody was added to restrict sorting to alphabetaTCR-expressing T cells. In over 5 donors, the dominant CD3+CD56+NKG2C+ clonotypes were among the top 10 CD8+ clonotypes and accounted for about 1.0-7.5% of CD8+ T cells. Those dominant clonotypes were again the most abundant among CD3+CD56-NKG2C+ cells in a few donors, at about 28.3-60.1%. Whether the expanded NKG2C-expressing T cell clones were specific for HCMV antigens remained unclear. All eight donors whose samples were sequenced were randomly selected healthy volunteers, three of them men and five women. A commercial ELISA kit detecting HCMV-specific IgG in serum was used to determine HCMV serostatus. Reads were demultiplexed and grouped by UMI with MIGEC, and clonotypes were assembled and quantified with MiTCR. To exclude erroneous sequences, only TCR cDNA sequences supported by at least two reads were retained. Downstream repertoire analysis used the tcR package, and clonotypes were matched across fractions by CDR3 nucleotide sequence plus V segment. VDJmatch was used to annotate antigen specificity against VDJdb, with one amino acid substitution in CDR3 permitted.

The chain is assembled from TRBV5-6 and TRBJ2-3, with 8 central nucleotides matching TRBD2. Sample: CD4+ T cells sorted from blood. The sequence was obtained from a woman younger than 35 in good health. CDR3 loop: CASSPLAGLVITF. Read as DNA, the sequence is TGTGCCAGCAGCCCATTAGCGGGACTAGTTATCACCTTT.